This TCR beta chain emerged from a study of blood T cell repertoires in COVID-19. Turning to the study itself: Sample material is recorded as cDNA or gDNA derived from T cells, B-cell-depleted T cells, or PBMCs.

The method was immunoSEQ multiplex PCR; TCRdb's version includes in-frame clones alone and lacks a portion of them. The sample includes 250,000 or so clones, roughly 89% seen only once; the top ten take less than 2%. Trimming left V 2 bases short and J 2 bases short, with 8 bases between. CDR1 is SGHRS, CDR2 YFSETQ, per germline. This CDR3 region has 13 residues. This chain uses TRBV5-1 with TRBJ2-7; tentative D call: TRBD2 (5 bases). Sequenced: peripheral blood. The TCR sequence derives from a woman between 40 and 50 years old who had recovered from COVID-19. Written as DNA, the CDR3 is TGCGCCAGCAGCTTCACTAGTACCTACGAGCAGTACTTC. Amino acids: CASSFTSTYEQYF.